The table lists the clone carrying this T cell receptor beta chain with a few counts. Its specificity is unknown. This record comes from a study of identical twins. Findings and limits, study-wide: Fewer insertions marked abundant cord blood beta clonotypes; young adult naive trended weakly, memory not at all.

This CDR3 contains 12 residues. Trimming stripped 4 bases from V and 8 bases from J, with 12 bases between. Germline-derived CDR1 and CDR2 are GTSNPN and SVGIG (reference sequence). TCRdb redid the calling of the 5' RACE reads with MiXCR, one entry per CDR3 protein. Seen here are 550,000 to 700,000 distinct CDR3 sequences, approximately 9.6% observed once, and the top ten hold roughly 3%. This sample also belongs to another study, concerning yellow fever vaccine responses in identical twins.

The clonotype comes from a woman younger than 30 in good health. The gene calls are TRBV30 and TRBJ2-1; TRBD1 or TRBD2 may be the D gene (6 bases each). The sample comprised PBMCs. In nucleotides, the CDR3 is TGTGCCTGGAACCCTAGGGGGGATGAGCAGTTCTTC. Its protein is CAWNPRGDEQFF.